Below are 6 T cell receptor beta chains sequenced from a single sample in a study of human T cells and chemical hapten exposure. Specified time point: healthy volunteer bleed at 6 weeks. It was from unfractionated whole blood that total RNA was extracted. TCRdb re-analysed the RACE reads in MiXCR, keeping a single row per CDR3 protein. The sample records 75,000 to 80,000 distinct CDR3 sequences, over 6.5% being singletons. Sequenced input: whole blood. The receptors stem from a female donor in good health. Some clones in this sample may be carry-over from other donors' samples.

This clonotype was seen ten or more times. The rearrangement joins TRBV6-6 to TRBJ2-5; D tentatively reads TRBD1 or TRBD2 (5 bases each). With 6 bases removed from V and 2 bases from J, the gap between germline ends came to 13 bases. The germline gives CDR1 MNHNY, CDR2 SVGAGI (reference sequence). CDR3 length: 14 residues. CDR3: CASSPGPLQETQYF. The CDR3 bases are TGTGCCAGCAGCCCGGGACCTCTACAAGAGACCCAGTACTTC.

This clonotype was recorded many times. The V gene is TRBV29-1, the J gene TRBJ1-4; no clear D. The CDR3 is 12 amino acids. With 6 bases removed from V and 10 bases from J, the gap between germline ends came to 15 bases. The germline gives CDR1 SQVTM, CDR2 ANQGSEA. The CDR3 bases are TGCAGCGTCGTCATACGAGCACGAAAACTGTTTTTT. This gives the protein CSVVIRARKLFF. The whole variable domain, filled in from reference TRBV29-1 and TRBJ1-4, reads SAVISQKPSRDICQRGTSLTIQCQVDSQVTMMFWYRQQPGQSLTLIATANQGSEATYESGFVIDKFPISRPNLTFSTLTVSNMSPEDSSIYLCSVVIRARKLFFGSGTQLSVL.

The chain employs TRBV2 and TRBJ1-1; D uncertain. V was pared by 1 base and J by 4 bases, with 16 bases between. Germline V gene sequence: CDR1 SNHLY, CDR2 FYNNEI. The length of the CDR3 is 16 residues. The CDR3 region has the DNA TGTGCCAGCAGTGAAGAATCCGGGAGAGTCGGCACTGAAGCTTTCTTT. This encodes CASSEESGRVGTEAFF.

This clonotype was found many times. V is TRBV20-1 and J is TRBJ2-7, with TRBD2 matching 12 bases. There are 17 residues in the CDR3. Germline-derived CDR1 and CDR2 are DFQATT and SNEGSKA (reference sequence). V lost 3 bases, J lost 2 bases, and 11 bases stayed unmatched. As DNA, the CDR3 is TGCAGTGCTAGGCCAGGCCTAGCGGGGGGGTTTCCCTACGAGCAGTACTTC. As protein: CSARPGLAGGFPYEQYF.

J is TRBJ1-1 and V is TRBV7-6; 9 positions agree with TRBD1. Germline values: CDR1 SGHVS, CDR2 FNYEAQ. J lost 1 base, V lost 0 bases, and 6 bases had no gene match. The CDR3 is 17 residues long. The CDR3 reads CASSLAPGTGRNTEAFF. DNA of the CDR3: TGTGCCAGCAGCTTAGCCCCCGGGACAGGGAGGAACACTGAAGCTTTCTTT.

This clonotype was seen more than once but under ten times. V is TRBV12-3 or TRBV12-4 and J is TRBJ2-3; perhaps TRBD1 as D (6 bases). Trimming took off 1 base at V and 0 bases at J, with 11 bases between the two ends. The CDR3 covers 16 residues. The CDR3 reads CASSLGLGGSTDTQYF. The CDR3 DNA follows: TGTGCCAGCAGTTTAGGGTTAGGGGGTAGCACAGATACGCAGTATTTT.